Listed here is a single TCR beta chain. The entry originates in a study of cytomegalovirus exposure and HLA in healthy donors. Unmatched junction bases numbered 10, after V lost 4 bases and J lost 9 bases. The length of the CDR3 is 14 residues. CDR1 and CDR2 from the germline V gene are SGHAT and FQNNGV. Produced via immunoSEQ multiplex PCR; TCRdb's table is partial and in-frame only. The profile covers about 220,000 clones, with roughly 88% appearing a single time and about an eighth taken by the ten largest. The specimen was PBMCs. The clonotype was recovered from a woman under 40 in good health and CMV-seropositive. The rearrangement links TRBV11-2 to TRBJ1-2; 8 positions agree with TRBD1. CDR3 in amino acids: CASSYPGQGVSYTF. The DNA for the CDR3 is TGTGCCAGCAGCTATCCTGGACAGGGTGTAAGCTACACCTTC.